Below, 2 T cell receptor beta chains from the same sample are listed, as sequenced in a study of beta chain features in type 1 diabetes. Study findings and constraints: Patients with Type 1 diabetes showed moderately but significantly shorter TCRB CDR3s in all four CD4+ subsets.

What was sequenced were expressed TCRB transcripts, since all of the isolated RNA had been reverse transcribed. Sequencing used immunoSEQ multiplex PCR; TCRdb keeps in-frame clones, though not all of them. The sample has 50,000 to 55,000 clones, 55% to 70% seen once. Antigens for these TCRs are unknown. Sequencing input: stem cell memory CD4+ T cells from blood. These receptors all come from a woman aged 30 to 39 with type 1 diabetes.

The genes are TRBV18 and TRBJ1-1; 8 bases agree with TRBD1. Germline loops: CDR1 KGHSH, CDR2 LQKENI. This CDR3 region has 15 residues. J gave up 0 bases and V 4 bases, and 4 bases lay outside the gene matches. The CDR3 coding sequence is TGTGCCAGCTCACAAGGGGACAGGATGAACACTGAAGCTTTCTTT. Protein product: CASSQGDRMNTEAFF.

The gene calls are TRBV5-4 and TRBJ1-5; a possible D gene is TRBD1 (6 bases). Germline assignment: CDR1 SGHNT and CDR2 YYREEE (reference sequence). Trimming removed 4 bases from V and 0 bases from J, with 14 bases in between. The CDR3 spans 16 residues. DNA for the CDR3: TGTGCCAGCAGCGTCGGACAGAGCTATAGCAATCAGCCCCAGCATTTT. Residues: CASSVGQSYSNQPQHF.